Below are 8 T cell receptor beta chains sequenced from a single sample in a study of radiotherapy plus CTLA-4 blockade in lung cancer. TCRdb's table, derived via immunoSEQ multiplex PCR, lists solely in-frame clones and lacks some. The data show about 90,000 clones, roughly 70% seen once. The sample consisted of peripheral blood, taken from a patient treated with radiotherapy plus ipilimumab. The receptors shown here come from a human donor with non-small cell lung cancer that progressed on radiotherapy plus ipilimumab.

J is TRBJ2-3 and V is TRBV4-3; D remains unclear. The germline CDR1 and CDR2 sequences are LGHNA and YSLEER. V lost 0 bases to trimming and J lost 6 bases, with 7 bases between them. The CDR3 extends over 13 amino acids. CDR3 nucleotides: TGCGCCAGCAGCCAAGAGGCCGGGGATACGCAGTATTTT. Amino acid sequence: CASSQEAGDTQYF.

V gene TRBV18 combines with J gene TRBJ1-5, with D perhaps matching TRBD1 (5 bases). CDR1 and CDR2 (germline): KGHSH, LQKENI. The CDR3 totals 14 residues. V gave up 2 bases and J gave up 3 bases, with 8 bases separating them. The CDR3 nucleotides read TGTGCCAGCTCACCAGGGGACGCCAATCAGCCCCAGCATTTT. Encoded protein: CASSPGDANQPQHF.

This clone is judged medium-sized. This chain connects TRBV15 to TRBJ1-1; no firm D call. Germline CDR1 is LNHNV and CDR2 is YYDKDF (reference sequence). V lost 5 bases and J 1 base, leaving 8 bases between the germline ends. The CDR3 contains 13 residues. DNA for the CDR3: TGTGCCACCAGCCCCACACCGAACACTGAAGCTTTCTTT. Its translation is CATSPTPNTEAFF.

The chain joins TRBV9 to TRBJ2-2, with a possible D match to TRBD2 (6 bases). The V end was cut by 0 bases, the J end by 1 base, with 10 bases between. The CDR3 totals 16 residues. The germline gives CDR1 SGDLS, CDR2 YYNGEE. This CDR3 reads CASSVAMGGNTGELFF. In nucleotides, the CDR3 is TGTGCCAGCAGCGTAGCTATGGGGGGGAACACCGGGGAGCTGTTTTTT.

The V call is TRBV4-1, the J call TRBJ1-1; maybe TRBD1 (6 bases). The V end lost 0 bases, the J end lost 3 bases, and 8 bases lay between the germline ends. The CDR3 extends over 14 amino acids. CDR1 and CDR2 (germline): MGHRA, YSYEKL. CDR3 in DNA: TGCGCCAGCAGCCAAGACGAGGGGGACACTGAAGCTTTCTTT. Translated: CASSQDEGDTEAFF.

The V and J genes are TRBV29-1 and TRBJ1-3, with 9 bases fitting TRBD1. This CDR3 contains 14 residues. Germline V gives CDR1 SQVTM, CDR2 ANQGSEA. V lost 0 bases, J lost 7 bases, and 4 bases stayed unmatched. The CDR3 loop reads CSVEEGQGWNTIYF. The CDR3 DNA sequence: TGCAGCGTTGAAGAAGGACAGGGGTGGAACACCATATATTTT.

As to this clone: One junction end disagrees with the germline gene, perhaps due to a read error. This chain joins TRBV14 and TRBJ2-1, with D tentatively TRBD1 (5 bases). There are 13 residues in the CDR3. CDR1 and CDR2 (germline): SGHDN, FVKESK. The CDR3 sequence: CASSQGADNEQFF. The CDR3 DNA reads TGTGCCAGCAGTCAAGGGGCCGACAATGAGCAGTTCTTC.

The chain has TRBV6-1 and TRBJ1-2; TRBD1 agrees at 9 bases. The V and J ends lost 1 base and 6 bases, in that order; junction bases with no gene match: 6. Germline CDR1 and CDR2: MNHNS and SASEGT. The CDR3 loop spans 15 amino acids. This CDR3 is CASSEGIGTGNGYTF. The CDR3 DNA sequence: TGTGCCAGCAGTGAAGGGATTGGGACAGGGAATGGCTACACCTTC.